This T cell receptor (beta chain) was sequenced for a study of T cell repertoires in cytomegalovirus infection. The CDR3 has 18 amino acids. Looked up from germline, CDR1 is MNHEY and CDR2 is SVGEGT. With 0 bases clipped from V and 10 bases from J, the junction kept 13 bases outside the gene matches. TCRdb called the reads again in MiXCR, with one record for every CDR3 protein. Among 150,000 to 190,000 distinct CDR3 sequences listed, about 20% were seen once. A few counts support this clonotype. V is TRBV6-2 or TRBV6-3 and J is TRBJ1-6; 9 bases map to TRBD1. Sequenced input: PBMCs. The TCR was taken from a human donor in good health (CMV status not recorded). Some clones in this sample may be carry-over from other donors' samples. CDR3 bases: TGTGCCAGCAGTTACTCGACGGGCCCCGGGACAGGGCTCTCACCCCTCCACTTT. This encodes CASSYSTGPGTGLSPLHF.